This TCR beta chain was identified during a study of cytomegalovirus exposure and HLA in healthy donors. This clone turned up a few times. Antigen unknown. V was clipped by 5 bases and J by 6 bases; unmatched bases: 16. Germline lookup yields CDR1 SGHTA and CDR2 FQGNSA. This CDR3 is built from 18 residues. Notes on the study in general: Accurate predictions that matched the HLA-A and HLA-B alleles of most subjects were reportedly made from TCR beta sequences. Later analysis associated a missense DCLRE1C variant with TCR beta V- and J-gene trimming.

Amplification used 60 Vbeta primers and 13 Jbeta primers. TCRdb's table, derived via immunoSEQ multiplex PCR, lists solely in-frame clones and lacks some. The sample lists 180,000 or so clones; around 80% were seen once. The sequence came from a woman aged 45-65 years in good health and CMV-seropositive. The gene calls are TRBV7-2 and TRBJ2-7, with TRBD2 identical over 13 bases. Sequenced input: PBMCs. Written as DNA, the CDR3 is TGTGCCAGCAGCCTCGCTAGTCCCGGGACTAGCGGGGTCAGCGAGCAGTACTTC. It yields the protein CASSLASPGTSGVSEQYF.